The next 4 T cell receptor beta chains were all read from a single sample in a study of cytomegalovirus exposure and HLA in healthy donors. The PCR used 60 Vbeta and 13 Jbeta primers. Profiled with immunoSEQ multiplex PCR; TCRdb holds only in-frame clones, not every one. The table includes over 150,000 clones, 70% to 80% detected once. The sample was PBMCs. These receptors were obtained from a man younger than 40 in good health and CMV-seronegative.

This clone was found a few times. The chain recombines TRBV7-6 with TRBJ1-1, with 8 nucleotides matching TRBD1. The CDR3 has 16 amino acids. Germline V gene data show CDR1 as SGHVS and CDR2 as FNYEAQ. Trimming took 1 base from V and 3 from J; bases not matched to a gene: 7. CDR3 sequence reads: CASSLVAGGQDTEAFF. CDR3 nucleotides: TGTGCCAGCAGCTTAGTGGCAGGGGGCCAGGACACTGAAGCTTTCTTT.

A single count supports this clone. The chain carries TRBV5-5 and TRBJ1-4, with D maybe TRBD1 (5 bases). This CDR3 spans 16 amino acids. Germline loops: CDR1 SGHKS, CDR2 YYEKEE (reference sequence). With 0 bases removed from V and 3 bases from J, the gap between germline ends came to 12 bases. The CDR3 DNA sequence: TGTGCCAGCAGCTTGGGGTACCGGGGGTCTAATGAAAAACTGTTTTTT. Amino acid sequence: CASSLGYRGSNEKLFF.

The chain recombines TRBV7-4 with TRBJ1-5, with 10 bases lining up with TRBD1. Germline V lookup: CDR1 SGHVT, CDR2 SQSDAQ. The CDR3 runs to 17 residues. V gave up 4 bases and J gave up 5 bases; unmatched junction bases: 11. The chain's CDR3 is CASSSYRQGAGDQPQHF. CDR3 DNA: TGTGCCAGCAGCTCCTATCGACAGGGGGCGGGAGATCAGCCCCAGCATTTT.

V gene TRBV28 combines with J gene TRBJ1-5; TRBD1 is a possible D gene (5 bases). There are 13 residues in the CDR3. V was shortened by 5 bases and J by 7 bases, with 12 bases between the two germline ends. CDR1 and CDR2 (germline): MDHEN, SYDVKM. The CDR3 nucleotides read TGTGCCAGCAGTGCACAGGTACGACAGCCCCAGCATTTT. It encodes CASSAQVRQPQHF.